The next 27 T cell receptor beta chains were all read from a single sample in a study of shared clonotypes between healthy human individuals. Clones were sequenced by immunoSEQ multiplex PCR, and TCRdb holds only the in-frame ones, with some missing. The sample includes roughly 520,000 clones, roughly 95% of them seen just once. Specimen: naive CD4+ T cells sorted from blood. Documented subset: CD45RA+ positively selected. The receptors were gathered from a woman in her 30s in good health.

V and J are TRBV10-2 and TRBJ1-1; tentatively, D is TRBD1 (5 bases). The ends were cut back, 6 bases at V and 7 bases at J, with 9 bases in the middle. The CDR3 spans 11 residues. From germline, CDR1 is WSHSY and CDR2 SAAADI. The CDR3 nucleotides are TGCGCCAGCAGGGAAGACAGTGAAGCTTTCTTT. This encodes CASREDSEAFF.

This clone was recorded only once. V gene TRBV28 combines with J gene TRBJ2-7, with D perhaps TRBD1 or TRBD2 (5 bases each). Germline V gives CDR1 MDHEN, CDR2 SYDVKM. This CDR3 spans 15 amino acids. The V gene lost 5 bases and the J gene lost 0 bases, with 14 bases spanning the gap. The CDR3 DNA reads as TGTGCCAGCAGTCGCGCCGGGGCGGGCTCCTACGAGCAGTACTTC. It codes for CASSRAGAGSYEQYF.

The rearrangement joins TRBV7-3 to TRBJ2-2; D possibly corresponds to TRBD2 (5 bases). The length of the CDR3 is 14 residues. Trimming took 3 bases from V and 1 from J, leaving 6 bases between them. Per germline, CDR1 SGHTA and CDR2 FQGTGA. The CDR3 sequence is CASSFGGNTGELFF. DNA for the CDR3: TGTGCCAGCAGCTTTGGAGGGAACACCGGGGAGCTGTTTTTT.

The chain combines TRBV2 with TRBJ2-7; D gene uncertain. V lost 3 bases and J lost 4, with 10 bases in between. Germline lookup yields CDR1 SNHLY and CDR2 FYNNEI. The CDR3 covers 13 residues. CDR3 residues: CASSEPLKYEQYF. The CDR3 DNA follows: TGTGCCAGCAGTGAGCCACTCAAATACGAGCAGTACTTC.

This chain uses TRBV29-1 with TRBJ2-7; D is possibly TRBD1 (6 bases). V shed 4 bases and J shed 1 base, with 11 bases lying between them. Looked up from germline, CDR1 is SQVTM and CDR2 is ANQGSEA. The CDR3 runs to 13 residues. The CDR3 DNA follows: TGCAGCGTTGGGGTGACAGGTTCCTACGAGCAGTACTTC. The encoded protein is CSVGVTGSYEQYF.

This sequence joins TRBV5-4 and TRBJ2-3; TRBD2 aligns across 13 bases. V lost 1 base, J lost 5 bases, and 4 bases stayed unmatched. The CDR3 sequence is 16 residues long. Germline values: CDR1 SGHNT, CDR2 YYREEE (reference sequence). The CDR3 DNA follows: TGTGCCAGCAGCTTGAGACTAGCGGGAGGTTTAGATACGCAGTATTTT. Protein: CASSLRLAGGLDTQYF.

V gene TRBV7-3 combines with J gene TRBJ2-3, with 13 nucleotides matching TRBD2. The CDR3 totals 19 residues. From germline, CDR1 is SGHTA and CDR2 FQGTGA. After removal of 5 bases from V and 4 bases from J, the junction contained 15 bases not matched to a gene. This chain's CDR3 is CASSPTAPGLAGISDTQYF. CDR3 nucleotide sequence: TGTGCCAGCAGCCCGACCGCCCCGGGACTAGCGGGAATCTCAGATACGCAGTATTTT.

The rearrangement joins TRBV9 to TRBJ2-2; D possibly corresponds to TRBD2 (6 bases). The germline CDR1 and CDR2 sequences are SGDLS and YYNGEE. V was pared by 1 base and J by 5 bases, with 15 bases between. The CDR3 is 16 amino acids. The CDR3 here is CASSVSGQGGTGELFF. CDR3 nucleotides: TGTGCCAGCAGCGTAAGTGGGCAGGGAGGAACCGGGGAGCTGTTTTTT.

The V call is TRBV5-1, the J call TRBJ2-3; TRBD2 aligns across 7 bases. V lost 4 bases, J lost 1 base, and 9 bases stayed unmatched. Germline V gives CDR1 SGHRS, CDR2 YFSETQ. The CDR3 consists of 16 residues. Written as DNA, the CDR3 is TGCGCCAGCAGCCCCAATAGCGGGTGGGGCACAGATACGCAGTATTTT. Encoded protein: CASSPNSGWGTDTQYF.

Worth noting for this clone: This specimen includes other DNA sequences encoding the same CDR3. The genes are TRBV28 and TRBJ2-7; D possibly uses TRBD1 or TRBD2 (5 bases each). V shed 3 bases and J shed 4 bases, with 10 bases lying between them. The CDR3 runs 13 residues. Germline V gene data show CDR1 as MDHEN and CDR2 as SYDVKM. The CDR3 sequence: CASSLGPLYEQYF. The CDR3 coding sequence is TGTGCCAGCAGTTTGGGACCTCTTTACGAGCAGTACTTC.

This clone was recorded once. As DNA, the CDR3 is TGCGCCAGCAGCTCCTACAGGGGGCTGGGTGAAAAACTGTTTTTT. Translating gives CASSSYRGLGEKLFF. This chain uses TRBV5-1 with TRBJ1-4; 9 bases fit TRBD1. Germline trimming cut 3 bases from V and 7 bases from J; bases unmatched to any gene: 7. Germline loops: CDR1 SGHRS, CDR2 YFSETQ. The CDR3 spans 15 residues.

The V and J genes are TRBV28 and TRBJ1-5; TRBD1 might be the D (5 bases). The germline V and J ends were trimmed by 3 bases and 11 bases, with 20 bases remaining between them. Germline loops: CDR1 MDHEN, CDR2 SYDVKM. This CDR3 region has 15 residues. In nucleotides, the CDR3 is TGTGCCAGCAGTTTGGGGGGTCAGGGAGAAAAGGCCCAGCATTTT. As protein: CASSLGGQGEKAQHF.

The chain couples TRBV11-3 to TRBJ2-3; D perhaps matches TRBD1 (5 bases). Trimming removed 3 bases at V and 4 bases at J, with 8 bases between. The CDR3 length is 13 residues. The germline V gene encodes CDR1 SGHNT and CDR2 YENEEA. The CDR3 region has the DNA TGTGCCAGCAGCTTGGGGCAAGCAGATACGCAGTATTTT. This gives the protein CASSLGQADTQYF.

The CDR3 DNA sequence: TGTGCCAGCCGTCCTATTGGGACGGAGACCCAGTACTTC. It translates to CASRPIGTETQYF. The chain is built from TRBV18 and TRBJ2-5, with D perhaps TRBD1 or TRBD2 (5 bases each). V was pared by 8 bases and J by 5 bases, with 15 bases between. Germline values: CDR1 KGHSH, CDR2 LQKENI. The CDR3 has 13 amino acids.

V gene TRBV28 combines with J gene TRBJ2-3; a weak D match, TRBD1 (6 bases). The CDR3 has 15 residues. The V end lost 3 bases, the J end lost 1 base, and 11 bases lay between the germline ends. CDR1 and CDR2 from the germline V gene are MDHEN and SYDVKM. This CDR3 is CASSFPRTGTDTQYF. The CDR3 DNA reads as TGTGCCAGCAGTTTCCCCCGGACAGGCACAGATACGCAGTATTTT.

The DNA for the CDR3 is TGCGCCAGCAGCTTCGGAACCCCTCCTGAAAAACTGTTTTTT. It encodes CASSFGTPPEKLFF. The rearrangement joins TRBV5-1 to TRBJ1-4; D gene ambiguous. The CDR3 loop spans 14 amino acids. Germline CDR1 and CDR2: SGHRS and YFSETQ. Trimming took off 2 bases at V and 7 bases at J, with 12 bases between the two ends.

Only one count was recorded for this clone. The chain uses TRBV7-9 and TRBJ2-6; D is unresolved. This CDR3 spans 18 amino acids. Trimming left V 2 bases short and J 0 bases short, with 14 bases between. CDR1 and CDR2 (germline): SEHNR, FQNEAQ (reference sequence). The CDR3 DNA is TGTGCCAGCAGCTTATCTGTCCGGATCCCCTCTGGGGCCAACGTCCTGACTTTC. It translates to CASSLSVRIPSGANVLTF. Complete variable domain (other parts from reference TRBV7-9 and TRBJ2-6): DTGVSQNPRHKITKRGQNVTFRCDPISEHNRLYWYRQTLGQGPEFLTYFQNEAQLEKSRLLSDRFSAERPKGSFSTLEIQRTEQGDSAMYLCASSLSVRIPSGANVLTFGAGSRLTVL.

This sequence joins TRBV5-6 and TRBJ1-2; no firm D call. Germline values: CDR1 SGHDT, CDR2 YYEEEE. The CDR3 extends over 11 amino acids. The V end lost 7 bases, the J end lost 6 bases, and 10 bases lay between the germline ends. The CDR3 reads CASSLNHGYTF. The CDR3 coding sequence is TGTGCCAGCTCCCTGAACCATGGCTACACCTTC. Filled out from reference TRBV5-6 and TRBJ1-2, the complete variable domain reads DAGVTQSPTHLIKTRGQQVTLRCSPKSGHDTVSWYQQALGQGPQFIFQYYEEEERQRGNFPDRFSGHQFPNYSSELNVNALLLGDSALYLCASSLNHGYTFGSGTRLTVV.

The chain joins TRBV7-3 to TRBJ2-5; 8 positions match TRBD2. The CDR3 is made up of 15 amino acids. Germline V lookup: CDR1 SGHTA, CDR2 FQGTGA. V dropped 2 bases and J dropped 1; count of bases not matched to a gene: 3. The DNA for the CDR3 is TGTGCCAGCAGCTTATGGGCGGGAGGCCAAGAGACCCAGTACTTC. Translating gives CASSLWAGGQETQYF.

V and J are TRBV19 and TRBJ2-6; no clear D. This CDR3 is built from 17 residues. The V and J ends lost 3 bases and 0 bases respectively, with 12 bases between them. CDR1 and CDR2 from the germline V gene are LNHDA and SQIVND (reference sequence). The CDR3: CASSIPKFASGANVLTF. The CDR3, as DNA: TGTGCCAGTAGTATTCCAAAATTCGCCTCTGGGGCCAACGTCCTGACTTTC.

The chain carries TRBV28 and TRBJ2-7; D is perhaps TRBD1 (6 bases). The V gene lost 0 bases and the J gene lost 10 bases, with 10 bases spanning the gap. From germline, CDR1 is MDHEN and CDR2 SYDVKM. The CDR3 has 12 residues. CDR3 coding DNA: TGTGCCAGCAGTTTATGGAAGACAGGACAGTACTTC. It is translated as CASSLWKTGQYF.

The rearrangement uses TRBV5-8 and TRBJ1-1; D is perhaps TRBD1 (5 bases). The CDR3 consists of 13 residues. V was shortened by 7 bases and J by 2 bases, with 12 bases between the two germline ends. CDR1 is SGHTS and CDR2 is YDEGEE in the germline V gene. CDR3 bases: TGTGCCAGCGCCGGGGCGGGTAACACTGAAGCTTTCTTT. Translated: CASAGAGNTEAFF.

V gene TRBV5-1 combines with J gene TRBJ1-4; 9 bases agree with TRBD1. J gave up 9 bases and V 4 bases, and 7 bases lay outside the gene matches. Germline V gene data show CDR1 as SGHRS and CDR2 as YFSETQ. The length of the CDR3 is 14 residues. The CDR3: CASSQAGTGQKLFF. CDR3 coding DNA: TGCGCCAGCAGCCAAGCCGGGACAGGGCAAAAACTGTTTTTT.

This chain links TRBV15 with TRBJ2-2; D is possibly TRBD2 (6 bases). The V gene lost 5 bases and the J gene lost 7 bases, with 14 bases spanning the gap. The germline V gene encodes CDR1 LNHNV and CDR2 YYDKDF (reference sequence). The length of the CDR3 is 14 residues. CDR3 nucleotide sequence: TGTGCCACCAGCGAGAATCCGGGGGTCGGGGAGCTGTTTTTT. Translated, it gives CATSENPGVGELFF.

This clone was counted a single time. CDR3 bases: TGCGCCAGCAGTTCAGGACTAGCGGGAGGAGCTAGCACAGATACGCAGTATTTT. Its translation is CASSSGLAGGASTDTQYF. This chain connects TRBV5-1 to TRBJ2-3; TRBD2 matches at 14 bases. Germline assignment: CDR1 SGHRS and CDR2 YFSETQ. V was clipped by 5 bases and J by 0 bases; unmatched bases: 8. This CDR3 comprises 18 residues.

As DNA, the CDR3 is TGTGCCTGGGGATTTAGTAGTGTCACAGATACGCAGTATTTT. Translated, it gives CAWGFSSVTDTQYF. This chain connects TRBV30 to TRBJ2-3, with no clear D. CDR3 length: 14 amino acids. The germline CDR1 and CDR2 sequences are GTSNPN and SVGIG (reference sequence). V lost 5 bases to trimming and J lost 2 bases, with 14 bases between them.

The chain links TRBV28 to TRBJ1-3; D gene uncertain. This CDR3 region has 12 residues. Germline V gives CDR1 MDHEN, CDR2 SYDVKM. V was trimmed by 8 bases and J by 3 bases, leaving 8 bases between them. The CDR3 loop reads CASGVGGNTIYF. DNA of the CDR3: TGTGCCAGCGGGGTTGGTGGAAACACCATATATTTT.